The 28 T cell receptor beta chains below come from one sample, sequenced in a study of T cell responses to AZD1222 COVID-19 vaccine. This table comes from immunoSEQ multiplex PCR, and its TCRdb copy is limited to in-frame clones, with some not included. Counted here are about 120,000 clones, approximately 93% occurring once; the ten biggest clones make up 2.5% to 3.5%. This sample comprised peripheral blood, obtained on day 0 of AZD1222 vaccination. These receptors were obtained from an adult in good health.

J is TRBJ2-3 and V is TRBV3-1 (or the pseudogene TRBV3-2); D is possibly TRBD1 (7 bases). Germline CDR1 reads LGHDT; CDR2 reads YNNKEL (reference sequence). The CDR3 covers 16 residues. Between the trimmed V and J ends, which lost 3 bases and 5 bases, there was a span of 18 bases. For the CDR3, the DNA is TGTGCCAGCAGCCATGGAGGGGGCAGCCGCGGAGATACGCAGTATTTT. Protein: CASSHGGGSRGDTQYF.

The genes are TRBV3-1 (or the pseudogene TRBV3-2) and TRBJ2-6; perhaps TRBD2 as D (5 bases). CDR1 and CDR2 (germline): LGHDT, YNNKEL (reference sequence). Trimming cost V 8 bases and J 2 bases, with 16 bases left between them. The CDR3 runs 16 residues. CDR3 bases: TGTGCCAGCCGGGGAATTTCGGGGACTGGGGCCAACGTCCTGACTTTC. This codes for CASRGISGTGANVLTF.

This sequence joins TRBV9 and TRBJ1-1; D unresolved. Germline lookup yields CDR1 SGDLS and CDR2 YYNGEE. The CDR3 has 14 amino acids. V was cut by 10 bases and J by 0 bases, with 16 bases left in between. The CDR3 sequence is CASTRQLMNTEAFF. For the CDR3, the DNA is TGTGCCTCCACGCGGCAGCTAATGAACACTGAAGCTTTCTTT. The full variable domain, completed using reference TRBV9 and TRBJ1-1, is DSGVTQTPKHLITATGQRVTLRCSPRSGDLSVYWYQQSLDQGLQFLIQYYNGEERAKGNILERFSAQQFPDLHSELNLSSLELGDSALYFCASTRQLMNTEAFFGQGTRLTVV.

The J gene is TRBJ2-1, the V gene TRBV5-5; TRBD2 matches 9 bases. The germline gives CDR1 SGHKS, CDR2 YYEKEE (reference sequence). The CDR3 has 17 amino acids. V dropped 0 bases and J dropped 0; count of bases not matched to a gene: 4. In DNA, the CDR3 is TGTGCCAGCAGCTTGGTAGTTAGCGGGAGCTCCTACAATGAGCAGTTCTTC. Protein: CASSLVVSGSSYNEQFF.

This rearrangement joins TRBV15 to TRBJ1-1; no firm D call. The CDR3 contains 15 residues. V was clipped by 0 bases and J by 1 base, with 9 bases between them. CDR1 LNHNV and CDR2 YYDKDF come from the germline V gene (reference sequence). CDR3: CATSRDFSQNTEAFF. As DNA, the CDR3 is TGTGCCACCAGCAGAGATTTCAGTCAGAACACTGAAGCTTTCTTT.

The chain is built from TRBV7-6 and TRBJ2-3; 12 bases are a match to TRBD2. Trimming took 1 base from V and 6 from J; bases not matched to a gene: 2. CDR3 size: 15 residues. The V gene's germline CDR1 is SGHVS and CDR2 FNYEAQ. DNA of the CDR3: TGTGCCAGCAGCTTAGTTGGACTAGCGGGGGATACGCAGTATTTT. This gives the protein CASSLVGLAGDTQYF. The variable domain in full, with the rest retrieved from reference TRBV7-6 and TRBJ2-3, is GAGVSQSPRYKVTKRGQDVALRCDPISGHVSLYWYRQALGQGPEFLTYFNYEAQQDKSGLPNDRFSAERPEGSISTLTIQRTEQRDSAMYRCASSLVGLAGDTQYFGPGTRLTVL.

This chain connects TRBV15 to TRBJ2-5; D not certain. Germline assignment: CDR1 LNHNV and CDR2 YYDKDF (reference sequence). Trimming cost V 3 bases and J 4 bases, with 18 bases left between them. There are 16 residues in the CDR3. Written as DNA, the CDR3 is TGTGCCACCAGCAGGTTTAGAACCTCTTCGCGAGAGACCCAGTACTTC. It is translated as CATSRFRTSSRETQYF.

The V call is TRBV6-5, the J call TRBJ2-7, with 9 nucleotides matching TRBD2. Germline V gene sequence: CDR1 MNHEY, CDR2 SVGAGI. V dropped 5 bases and J dropped 1; count of bases not matched to a gene: 6. CDR3 length equals 15 residues. The chain's CDR3 is CASSTARGGSYEQYF. In nucleotides, the CDR3 is TGTGCCAGCAGTACCGCGCGGGGGGGATCCTACGAGCAGTACTTC.

This clone was recorded once. The genes are TRBV2 and TRBJ1-6; the D gene is possibly TRBD1 (5 bases). This CDR3 has 15 amino acids. Germline V gene sequence: CDR1 SNHLY, CDR2 FYNNEI. Trimming cost V 2 bases and J 5 bases, with 10 bases left between them. The CDR3 region has the DNA TGTGCCAGCAGTGAATTGGGGCCTAATAATTCACCCCTCCACTTT. It yields the protein CASSELGPNNSPLHF.

The CDR3 bases are TGTGCCAGCAGCTATCCTCGACAGTCCTCGGCGAATGATTTGCCCCAGCATTTT. Its translation: CASSYPRQSSANDLPQHF. The chain is built from TRBV28 and TRBJ1-5; TRBD1 is a possible D gene (5 bases). There are 18 residues in the CDR3. Trimming pared 6 bases from V and 9 bases from J, leaving 30 bases between. Germline V gene data show CDR1 as MDHEN and CDR2 as SYDVKM. The variable domain in full, with the rest retrieved from reference TRBV28 and TRBJ1-5, is DVKVTQSSRYLVKRTGEKVFLECVQDMDHENMFWYRQDPGLGLRLIYFSYDVKMKEKGDIPEGYSVSREKKERFSLILESASTNQTSMYLCASSYPRQSSANDLPQHFGDGTRLSIL.

The V gene is TRBV2, the J gene TRBJ1-6; D not certain. CDR1 SNHLY and CDR2 FYNNEI come from the germline V gene. Trimming took off 3 bases at V and 0 bases at J, with 3 bases between the two ends. CDR3 size: 14 residues. The CDR3 here is CASSESSYNSPLHF. The CDR3 DNA sequence: TGTGCCAGCAGTGAGAGCTCCTATAATTCACCCCTCCACTTT.

This chain links TRBV5-1 with TRBJ2-7, with D perhaps TRBD1 (6 bases). V lost 5 bases and J lost 6, with 21 bases in between. Per the germline V gene, CDR1 is SGHRS and CDR2 is YFSETQ. CDR3 length: 15 residues. Here the CDR3 DNA reads TGCGCCAGCAGATACACCATGACAGGAGTACGCGAGCAGTACTTC. Translation gives CASRYTMTGVREQYF.

The V and J genes are TRBV30 and TRBJ2-4; D unresolved. The CDR3 sequence is 11 residues long. Trimming took off 0 bases at V and 5 bases at J, with 2 bases between the two ends. CDR1 is GTSNPN and CDR2 is SVGIG in the germline V gene (reference sequence). CDR3 loop: CAWSVENIQYF. CDR3 in DNA: TGTGCCTGGAGTGTAGAAAACATTCAGTACTTC.

This chain uses TRBV28 with TRBJ1-6; D gene unclear. From germline, CDR1 is MDHEN and CDR2 SYDVKM. The V end lost 5 bases, the J end lost 14 bases, and 16 bases lay between the germline ends. CDR3 length: 13 amino acids. The DNA of the CDR3 is TGTGCCAGCAGTCTACCCCCCCATTCGGCCCTCCACTTT. This codes for CASSLPPHSALHF.

The chain links TRBV27 to TRBJ2-3; 7 positions match TRBD1. There are 14 residues in the CDR3. Looked up from germline, CDR1 is MNHEY and CDR2 is SMNVEV (reference sequence). V was clipped by 8 bases and J by 0 bases; unmatched bases: 5. Written as DNA, the CDR3 is TGTGCCAGCCGGGACAGCTCTAGCACAGATACGCAGTATTTT. Residues: CASRDSSSTDTQYF.

The chain recombines TRBV28 with TRBJ1-6; the D is unclear. Germline CDR1 reads MDHEN; CDR2 reads SYDVKM. This CDR3 is 13 amino acids long. The CDR3 nucleotides read TGTGCTGCAATAAGCTCCTATAATTCACCCCTCCACTTT. Translation gives CAAISSYNSPLHF.

The chain combines TRBV14 with TRBJ2-7; D is ambiguous. Germline CDR1 is SGHDN and CDR2 is FVKESK. The germline V and J ends were trimmed by 4 bases and 3 bases, with 25 bases remaining between them. The CDR3 is 18 residues long. The CDR3 is CASSPWKPKSSSIYEQYF. As DNA, the CDR3 is TGTGCCAGCAGCCCATGGAAGCCCAAGTCTTCCTCGATCTACGAGCAGTACTTC. The whole variable domain, filled in from reference TRBV14 and TRBJ2-7, reads EAGVTQFPSHSVIEKGQTVTLRCDPISGHDNLYWYRRVMGKEIKFLLHFVKESKQDESGMPNNRFLAERTGGTYSTLKVQPAELEDSGVYFCASSPWKPKSSSIYEQYFGPGTRLTVT.

The chain carries TRBV7-9 and TRBJ1-4, with D perhaps matching TRBD1 (5 bases). V was shortened by 3 bases and J by 7 bases, with 12 bases between the two germline ends. There are 14 residues in the CDR3. CDR1 and CDR2 from the germline V gene are SEHNR and FQNEAQ (reference sequence). Written as DNA, the CDR3 is TGTGCCAGCAGCTTGATCGGGGCAGGTGAAAAACTGTTTTTT. Translated: CASSLIGAGEKLFF.

The chain combines TRBV27 with TRBJ2-1, with TRBD2 matching over 9 bases. This CDR3 spans 16 amino acids. Germline trimming cut 1 base from V and 6 bases from J; bases unmatched to any gene: 7. The germline gives CDR1 MNHEY, CDR2 SMNVEV (reference sequence). This CDR3 reads CASSLFLAGVANEQFF. Written as DNA, the CDR3 is TGTGCCAGCAGTTTATTTTTAGCGGGAGTTGCCAATGAGCAGTTCTTC.

This chain links TRBV6-2 or TRBV6-3 with TRBJ1-4; a possible D gene is TRBD1 (5 bases). The CDR3 contains 14 residues. V was pared by 5 bases and J by 6 bases, with 13 bases between. Germline CDR1 and CDR2: MNHEY and SVGEGT. The CDR3 nucleotides are TGTGCCAGCAGTCAAGACAGCGCCCATGAAAAACTGTTTTTT. The encoded protein is CASSQDSAHEKLFF.

The chain links TRBV30 to TRBJ1-4; 7 bases are a match to TRBD1. The CDR3 is made up of 14 amino acids. Losses at the gene ends were 0 bases for V and 8 bases for J; bases not matched to a gene: 6. The germline V gene has CDR1 GTSNPN and CDR2 SVGIG (reference sequence). CDR3 in DNA: TGTGCCTGGAGTGTACGACCAGGGGGGGAAAAACTGTTTTTT. As protein: CAWSVRPGGEKLFF. Complete variable domain (other parts from reference TRBV30 and TRBJ1-4): SQTIHQWPATLVQPVGSPLSLECTVEGTSNPNLYWYRQAAGRGLQLLFYSVGIGQISSEVPQNLSASRPQDRQFILSSKKLLLSDSGFYLCAWSVRPGGEKLFFGSGTQLSVL.

The rearrangement links TRBV11-2 to TRBJ2-6; D gene unclear. Trimming took 2 bases from V and 2 from J, leaving 1 base between them. Per germline, CDR1 SGHAT and CDR2 FQNNGV. The CDR3 spans 13 residues. For the CDR3, the DNA is TGTGCCAGCAGCTTAACTGGGGCCAACGTCCTGACTTTC. Encoded protein: CASSLTGANVLTF.

The chain joins TRBV29-1 to TRBJ1-1, with a tentative D call TRBD1 (6 bases). V was pared by 4 bases and J by 0 bases, with 15 bases between. There are 15 residues in the CDR3. Per the germline V gene, CDR1 is SQVTM and CDR2 is ANQGSEA. The CDR3 region has the DNA TGCAGCGTTGGCGGGGGCTGGGGAATGAACACTGAAGCTTTCTTT. As protein: CSVGGGWGMNTEAFF.

V is TRBV6-5 and J is TRBJ1-6; D remains unclear. Germline V CDR1 and CDR2: MNHEY, SVGAGI. This CDR3 spans 15 amino acids. V lost 7 bases and J lost 8, with 18 bases in between. The DNA of the CDR3 is TGTGCCAGCACAATAAAGACCGCCCGGGATTCACCCCTCCACTTT. Protein sequence: CASTIKTARDSPLHF.

The chain employs TRBV27 and TRBJ1-2; 8 nucleotides line up with TRBD1. Looked up from germline, CDR1 is MNHEY and CDR2 is SMNVEV (reference sequence). V lost 0 bases, J lost 5 bases, and 5 bases stayed unmatched. The CDR3 is 15 residues long. The CDR3 spells CASSLSRQGPYGYTF. The CDR3 DNA follows: TGTGCCAGCAGTTTATCCCGACAGGGGCCGTATGGCTACACCTTC.

The chain recombines TRBV28 with TRBJ2-7, with D possibly being TRBD2 (7 bases). Trimming cost V 6 bases and J 0 bases, with 12 bases left between them. Germline CDR1 MDHEN, CDR2 SYDVKM. This CDR3 is 14 amino acids long. CDR3 amino acids: CASSRGGVSYEQYF. In DNA, the CDR3 is TGTGCCAGCAGCCGAGGGGGGGTCTCCTACGAGCAGTACTTC.

The V gene is TRBV12-5, the J gene TRBJ1-5; D ambiguous. This CDR3 spans 9 amino acids. Trimming cost V 10 bases and J 5 bases, with 3 bases left between them. The germline V gene has CDR1 LGHNT and CDR2 FRNRAP. For the CDR3, the DNA is TGTGCTATAGATCAGCCCCAGCATTTT. Its translation is CAIDQPQHF.

This clone was counted a single time. The genes are TRBV27 and TRBJ1-4; 7 bases fit TRBD1. In germline, CDR1 is MNHEY, CDR2 SMNVEV (reference sequence). CDR3 length equals 13 residues. V lost 2 bases and J lost 12; bases outside the gene matches: 6. CDR3 bases: TGTGCCAGCAGTTTAGAGGGGGCCGGGGAACTGTTTTTT. As protein: CASSLEGAGELFF.